The TCR beta chain described here comes from a study of intratumoral heterogeneity in liver cancer. Regarding the study in general: Across the full roughly 14-patient cohort, most patients were male and a median age of approximately 63 years was recorded. RNA-seq, DNA sequencing, TCR-seq and SNP array data from multiple regions of hepatocellular carcinoma specimens were combined in the study to investigate intratumor heterogeneity. Of the approximately 68 multiregional samples collected from around 14 HCC patients in the overall cohort, 51 were tumoral regions and some 20 were adjacent nontumoral regions. What the work shows at the level of the full study, not this receptor alone: In every sequenced patient, tumor region b showed significantly fewer unique T-cell clonal expansions than tumor region a. Within each of the two sequenced patients, overall T cell clonality showed no significant difference between tumor regions. Limitations acknowledged by the authors included a relatively low number of patients and under-sampled representation of tumor-infiltrating lymphocytes. TCR sequencing was reported to confirm the RNA-seq-based estimates of regional differences in tumor-infiltrating lymphocyte burden.

Taken from cysteine to phenylalanine, the CDR3 has 16 residues. Here the CDR3 DNA is all that survives: 48 bases in frame from base 1. The germline V gene (reference sequence) supplies CDR1 PRHDT and CDR2 FYEKMQ. A distance of 17 bases separates the germline ends of V and J, which lose 5 bases and 3 bases respectively. TCR beta chain CDR3 regions were sequenced from genomic DNA using the immunoSEQ assay. Rearranged VDJ segments were amplified with primers that anneal to V and J segments. As for the original processing: The ImmunoSeq Analyzer software was used to calculate clonality and richness metrics. Differentially abundant clones between regions were identified using Fisher's exact test plus a beta-binomial method for added stringency. Not all clones reach the TCRdb copy of this immuneACCESS table, which keeps in-frame sequences only. Checked studies attribute under half of the gap to unresolved V genes and leave the rest unexplained. Clone size and the V and J calls come from that table; the DNA yielded D and trimming. The sample profile shows approximately 6,600 clones; around 60% of them were found once. Of the sample, approximately 15% falls within the top ten clones.

For this clone: The antigen this receptor binds is unknown. There are no base qualities to consult, and no much larger clone falls within one base.

Samples labelled H were derived from distinct, geographically separated regions of the hepatocellular carcinoma nodule. Every patient had early-stage hepatocellular carcinoma and went to surgical resection without receiving any prior therapy. Sampled areas lacked macroscopic evidence of necrosis or hemorrhage. Multiple regions from two patients underwent TCR sequencing (ImmunoSeq). Frozen resection tissue samples were collected at a distance of at least 1 cm from each other. The DNeasy blood and tissue kit was used to extract genomic DNA from bulk tissue. The receptor was isolated from a man aged 70-80 years with hepatocellular carcinoma. The sample consisted of tumor tissue, taken before any cancer treatment. The V and J genes are TRBV13 and TRBJ2-1, with TRBD1 as a weak D call on 5 bases. In nucleotides, the sequence is TGTGCCAGCAGCGCAGGGCAGGGATGGGGCTACAATGAGCAGTTCTTC. Its coded protein is CASSAGQGWGYNEQFF.